This TCR beta chain appears in the sequencing data of a study of blood T cells in healthy people across ages. Sample-barcoded 5' priming and a J-beta primer mix drove a second PCR of roughly 6 to 12 cycles. MiXCR, applied by TCRdb to the 5' RACE reads, yields one record per CDR3 protein. Here the sample spans hundreds of thousands of distinct CDR3 sequences, around 25% being singletons. The CDR3 is 15 residues long. Per the germline V gene, CDR1 is SGHVS and CDR2 is FNYEAQ. The same data also contributed to another study, on T cells of mothers and their children.

V gene TRBV7-6 combines with J gene TRBJ2-1; TRBD2 matches 12 bases. The end of the DNA fits TRBJ2-7 better, so the J call may be wrong. This sequence originates from a boy aged 5-17 years in good health. The sequenced sample was blood. The CDR3 DNA reads as TGTGCCAGCAGCGAGACTAGCGGGAGTTTCCACGAGCAGTACTTC. Its protein product is CASSETSGSFHEQYF.